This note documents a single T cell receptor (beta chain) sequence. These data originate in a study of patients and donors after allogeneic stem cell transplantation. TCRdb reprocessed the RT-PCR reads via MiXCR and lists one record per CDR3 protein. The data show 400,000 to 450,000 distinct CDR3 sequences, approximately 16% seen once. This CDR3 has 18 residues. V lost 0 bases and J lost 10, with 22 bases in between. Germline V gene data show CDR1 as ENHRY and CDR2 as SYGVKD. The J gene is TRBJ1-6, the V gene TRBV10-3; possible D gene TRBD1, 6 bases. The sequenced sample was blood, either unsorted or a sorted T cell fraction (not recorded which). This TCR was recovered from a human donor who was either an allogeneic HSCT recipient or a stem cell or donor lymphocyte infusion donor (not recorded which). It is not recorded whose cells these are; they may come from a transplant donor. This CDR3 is CAISESWIPSGEGSPLHF. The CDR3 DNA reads TGTGCCATCAGTGAGTCGTGGATCCCTTCAGGGGAAGGATCACCCCTCCACTTT.